The rows below give T cell receptor beta chains drawn from one sample of a study of cytotoxic CD8 clonotypes in ibrutinib-treated CLL. TCRdb's table, derived via immunoSEQ multiplex PCR, lists solely in-frame clones and lacks some. The table has tens of thousands of clones, roughly 50% seen once; the top ten hold 20%. Sequences were derived from PBMCs, sampled after 24 months of ibrutinib treatment. Receptors were obtained from a human donor with chronic lymphocytic leukemia. Both conserved end residues are part of each CDR3. The D gene is left open where the match is weak. Not all rows give a size; the values are once, few, many and, for expanded clones, a class.

abundance: -
j_gene: TRBJ2-7
v_gene: TRBV4-2
d_gene: -
CDR3aa: CASSQESGYEQYF
CDR3nt: TGTGCCAGCAGCCAAGAATCGGGCTACGAGCAGTACTTC

abundance: -
j_gene: TRBJ2-5
v_gene: TRBV11-2
d_gene: TRBD1
CDR3aa: CASSADGQVSRETQYF
CDR3nt: TGTGCCAGCAGCGCAGACGGACAGGTCTCAAGGGAGACCCAGTACTTC

abundance: -
j_gene: TRBJ2-3
v_gene: TRBV7-2
d_gene: TRBD2
CDR3aa: CASSPTSGGVWSTDTQYF
CDR3nt: TGTGCCAGCAGCCCGACTAGCGGGGGGGTATGGAGCACAGATACGCAGTATTTT

abundance: -
j_gene: TRBJ2-7
v_gene: TRBV7-9
d_gene: TRBD1
CDR3aa: CASSFIGGHVVNYEQYF
CDR3nt: TGTGCCAGCAGCTTCATAGGGGGCCATGTTGTGAACTACGAGCAGTACTTC

abundance: -
j_gene: TRBJ1-5
v_gene: TRBV28
d_gene: -
CDR3aa: CASSWGTGSNQPQHF
CDR3nt: TGTGCCAGCAGTTGGGGCACAGGAAGCAATCAGCCCCAGCATTTT

abundance: -
j_gene: TRBJ2-5
v_gene: TRBV6-5
d_gene: TRBD1
CDR3aa: CASSPTTGGEETQYF
CDR3nt: TGTGCCAGCAGCCCGACGACAGGGGGGGAAGAGACCCAGTACTTC

abundance: once
j_gene: TRBJ2-5
v_gene: TRBV11-2
d_gene: TRBD2
CDR3aa: CASSLDLRTSREETQYF
CDR3nt: TGTGCCAGCAGCTTAGATCTTCGGACTAGCCGCGAGGAGACCCAGTACTTC

abundance: few
j_gene: TRBJ2-7
v_gene: TRBV5-1
d_gene: -
CDR3aa: CASSETGYEQYF
CDR3nt: TGCGCCAGCAGTGAGACAGGCTACGAGCAGTACTTC

abundance: few
j_gene: TRBJ2-5
v_gene: TRBV5-6
d_gene: TRBD1
CDR3aa: CASSRIRTGWQETQYF
CDR3nt: TGTGCCAGCAGCCGCATCCGGACAGGGTGGCAAGAGACCCAGTACTTC

abundance: -
j_gene: TRBJ2-2
v_gene: TRBV23-1
d_gene: -
CDR3aa: CASSRNWKWGELFF
CDR3nt: TGCGCCAGCAGTCGGAACTGGAAGTGGGGGGAGCTGTTTTTT

abundance: few
j_gene: TRBJ2-6
v_gene: TRBV11-2
d_gene: TRBD1
CDR3aa: CASSLAGQGAAGANVLTF
CDR3nt: TGTGCCAGCAGCCTCGCTGGCCAGGGGGCTGCTGGGGCCAACGTCCTGACTTTC

abundance: few
j_gene: TRBJ2-7
v_gene: TRBV7-6
d_gene: -
CDR3aa: CASSPLLGEYYEQYF
CDR3nt: TGTGCCAGCAGCCCTCTCCTAGGGGAGTACTACGAGCAGTACTTC

abundance: -
j_gene: TRBJ2-5
v_gene: TRBV10-2
d_gene: -
CDR3aa: CASSSSVGGTQYF
CDR3nt: TGCGCCAGCAGTTCTAGCGTCGGTGGGACCCAGTACTTC

abundance: -
j_gene: TRBJ1-2
v_gene: TRBV6-5
d_gene: TRBD1
CDR3aa: CASSLDRDYGYTF
CDR3nt: TGTGCCAGCAGCCTGGACAGGGACTATGGCTACACCTTC

abundance: medium-sized
j_gene: TRBJ1-2
v_gene: TRBV28
d_gene: -
CDR3aa: CASSLPAEAGSGGYTF
CDR3nt: TGTGCCAGCAGCCTCCCTGCCGAGGCGGGGAGCGGTGGCTACACCTTC

abundance: -
j_gene: TRBJ2-2
v_gene: TRBV27
d_gene: -
CDR3aa: CASSLGGRVTGELFF
CDR3nt: TGTGCCAGCAGTTTAGGGGGGCGGGTCACCGGGGAGCTGTTTTTT

abundance: once
j_gene: TRBJ1-3
v_gene: TRBV5-1
d_gene: -
CDR3aa: CASRGAGNTIYF
CDR3nt: TGCGCCAGCAGGGGGGCCGGAAACACCATATATTTT

abundance: -
j_gene: TRBJ2-6
v_gene: TRBV19
d_gene: -
CDR3aa: CASSTGGLGSGANVLTF
CDR3nt: TGTGCCAGTAGTACAGGGGGGCTTGGATCTGGGGCCAACGTCCTGACTTTC

abundance: -
j_gene: TRBJ2-1
v_gene: TRBV7-6
d_gene: -
CDR3aa: CASSLFAGEQFF
CDR3nt: TGTGCCAGCAGCTTATTTGCCGGTGAGCAGTTCTTC

abundance: -
j_gene: TRBJ2-3
v_gene: TRBV9
d_gene: -
CDR3aa: CASSVGGGISADTQYF
CDR3nt: TGTGCCAGCAGCGTAGGGGGCGGGATCAGCGCAGATACGCAGTATTTT

abundance: -
j_gene: TRBJ1-3
v_gene: TRBV28
d_gene: -
CDR3aa: CASSFRGLSGNTIYF
CDR3nt: TGTGCCAGCAGTTTTAGGGGGTTAAGTGGAAACACCATATATTTT

abundance: -
j_gene: TRBJ2-1
v_gene: TRBV10-3
d_gene: -
CDR3aa: CAIAGQNPKLKYNEQFF
CDR3nt: TGTGCCATCGCGGGACAGAACCCAAAACTGAAGTACAATGAGCAGTTCTTC

abundance: -
j_gene: TRBJ1-2
v_gene: TRBV5-8
d_gene: -
CDR3aa: CASSFGTNYGYTF
CDR3nt: TGTGCCAGCAGCTTTGGGACTAACTATGGCTACACCTTC

abundance: -
j_gene: TRBJ2-7
v_gene: TRBV6-5
d_gene: TRBD2
CDR3aa: CASTVTSGSYEQYF
CDR3nt: TGTGCCAGCACGGTTACTAGCGGGAGTTACGAGCAGTACTTC

abundance: -
j_gene: TRBJ1-2
v_gene: TRBV5-1
d_gene: TRBD1
CDR3aa: CASSYDRAGYTF
CDR3nt: TGCGCCAGCAGCTACGACAGGGCTGGCTACACCTTC

abundance: -
j_gene: TRBJ2-7
v_gene: TRBV19
d_gene: -
CDR3aa: CASSPDRSYEQYF
CDR3nt: TGTGCCAGTAGTCCCGACAGGAGCTACGAGCAGTACTTC

abundance: -
j_gene: TRBJ2-3
v_gene: TRBV6-1
d_gene: -
CDR3aa: CASSAFQGTDTQYF
CDR3nt: TGTGCCAGCAGTGCGTTCCAAGGGACAGATACGCAGTATTTT

abundance: -
j_gene: TRBJ2-3
v_gene: TRBV28
d_gene: -
CDR3aa: CASSWSTDTQYF
CDR3nt: TGTGCCAGCAGTTGGTCCACAGATACGCAGTATTTT

abundance: -
j_gene: TRBJ1-1
v_gene: TRBV5-1
d_gene: TRBD1
CDR3aa: CASSATGGGGAFF
CDR3nt: TGCGCCAGCAGCGCCACAGGGGGCGGCGGAGCTTTCTTT

abundance: few
j_gene: TRBJ2-2
v_gene: TRBV10-3
d_gene: -
CDR3aa: CAISGTFEGTGELFF
CDR3nt: TGTGCCATCAGTGGGACGTTCGAGGGGACCGGGGAGCTGTTTTTT

abundance: -
j_gene: TRBJ1-2
v_gene: TRBV5-1
d_gene: -
CDR3aa: CASSPVGGDGYTF
CDR3nt: TGCGCCAGCAGCCCCGTTGGGGGGGATGGCTACACCTTC

abundance: -
j_gene: TRBJ2-1
v_gene: TRBV11-2
d_gene: TRBD2
CDR3aa: CASRSSGRGNEQFF
CDR3nt: TGTGCCAGCAGGTCAAGCGGGAGGGGGAATGAGCAGTTCTTC

abundance: -
j_gene: TRBJ2-7
v_gene: TRBV5-1
d_gene: -
CDR3aa: CASSAEVSTEQYF
CDR3nt: TGCGCCAGCAGCGCGGAGGTTTCTACTGAGCAGTACTTC

abundance: -
j_gene: TRBJ1-5
v_gene: TRBV28
d_gene: -
CDR3aa: CASSLADIGGDQPQHF
CDR3nt: TGTGCCAGCAGTTTAGCGGATATTGGGGGGGATCAGCCCCAGCATTTT

abundance: -
j_gene: TRBJ1-1
v_gene: TRBV18
d_gene: -
CDR3aa: CASSLRPVLNTEAFF
CDR3nt: TGTGCCAGCTCACTTCGGCCGGTATTGAACACTGAAGCTTTCTTT

abundance: few
j_gene: TRBJ1-1
v_gene: TRBV5-1
d_gene: TRBD1
CDR3aa: CASTLGGQRLVNTEAFF
CDR3nt: TGCGCCAGCACCCTAGGGGGACAGAGGCTGGTTAACACTGAAGCTTTCTTT

abundance: -
j_gene: TRBJ1-4
v_gene: TRBV7-8
d_gene: -
CDR3aa: CASSFKGSQEKLFF
CDR3nt: TGTGCCAGCAGCTTCAAAGGGTCCCAAGAAAAACTGTTTTTT

abundance: -
j_gene: TRBJ2-3
v_gene: TRBV27
d_gene: -
CDR3aa: CASSRGSTDTQYF
CDR3nt: TGTGCCAGCAGCCGGGGCTCCACAGATACGCAGTATTTT

abundance: -
j_gene: TRBJ1-1
v_gene: TRBV10-3
d_gene: -
CDR3aa: CAITYDSLGTEAFF
CDR3nt: TGTGCCATCACCTACGACTCCTTGGGCACTGAAGCTTTCTTT

abundance: -
j_gene: TRBJ2-7
v_gene: TRBV2
d_gene: TRBD2
CDR3aa: CASTDDSAGARLYEQYF
CDR3nt: TGTGCCAGCACCGACGACAGCGCGGGAGCAAGATTGTACGAGCAGTACTTC

abundance: -
j_gene: TRBJ2-5
v_gene: TRBV9
d_gene: -
CDR3aa: CASSVDPQETQYF
CDR3nt: TGTGCCAGCAGCGTAGACCCACAAGAGACCCAGTACTTC

abundance: -
j_gene: TRBJ2-7
v_gene: TRBV19
d_gene: TRBD1
CDR3aa: CASSPGTGGYEQYF
CDR3nt: TGTGCCAGTAGTCCCGGGACAGGGGGTTACGAGCAGTACTTC

abundance: -
j_gene: TRBJ2-5
v_gene: TRBV5-1
d_gene: -
CDR3aa: CASSLAKAGETQYF
CDR3nt: TGCGCCAGCAGCTTGGCCAAGGCGGGGGAGACCCAGTACTTC

abundance: few
j_gene: TRBJ1-2
v_gene: TRBV29-1
d_gene: -
CDR3aa: CSVEPPGGNYGYTF
CDR3nt: TGCAGCGTTGAACCCCCGGGGGGCAACTATGGCTACACCTTC

abundance: -
j_gene: TRBJ2-2
v_gene: TRBV12-5
d_gene: TRBD1
CDR3aa: CASQRDRHTGELFF
CDR3nt: TGTGCTAGCCAACGGGACAGACACACCGGGGAGCTGTTTTTT

abundance: few
j_gene: TRBJ2-3
v_gene: TRBV9
d_gene: -
CDR3aa: CASSVETRGIYPQYF
CDR3nt: TGTGCCAGCAGCGTAGAGACTAGGGGGATTTACCCGCAGTATTTT

abundance: -
j_gene: TRBJ2-7
v_gene: TRBV19
d_gene: -
CDR3aa: CASSMGPEQYF
CDR3nt: TGTGCCAGTAGTATGGGTCCCGAGCAGTACTTC

abundance: -
j_gene: TRBJ2-1
v_gene: TRBV20-1
d_gene: -
CDR3aa: CSASVQNQFF
CDR3nt: TGCAGTGCTAGTGTACAGAATCAGTTCTTC

abundance: few
j_gene: TRBJ1-4
v_gene: TRBV5-1
d_gene: -
CDR3aa: CASSLSVQPNEKLFF
CDR3nt: TGCGCCAGCAGCTTGTCGGTACAGCCAAATGAAAAACTGTTTTTT

abundance: -
j_gene: TRBJ2-1
v_gene: TRBV6-5
d_gene: -
CDR3aa: CASSYLGGKQFF
CDR3nt: TGTGCCAGCAGTTACTTAGGAGGGAAGCAGTTCTTC

abundance: -
j_gene: TRBJ2-7
v_gene: TRBV7-9
d_gene: -
CDR3aa: CASSPRTARREQYF
CDR3nt: TGTGCCAGCAGCCCAAGGACAGCCCGGCGCGAGCAGTACTTC

abundance: -
j_gene: TRBJ1-4
v_gene: TRBV6-1
d_gene: -
CDR3aa: CASSDPYRADNEKLFF
CDR3nt: TGTGCCAGCAGTGACCCCTACAGGGCCGATAATGAAAAACTGTTTTTT

abundance: few
j_gene: TRBJ2-1
v_gene: TRBV27
d_gene: TRBD2
CDR3aa: CASTSSWTSGYNEQFF
CDR3nt: TGTGCCAGCACCTCCTCTTGGACTAGCGGTTACAATGAGCAGTTCTTC

abundance: few
j_gene: TRBJ1-5
v_gene: TRBV27
d_gene: -
CDR3aa: CASSTRDGRNQPQHF
CDR3nt: TGTGCCAGCAGTACCAGGGACGGAAGAAATCAGCCCCAGCATTTT

abundance: -
j_gene: TRBJ2-5
v_gene: TRBV5-1
d_gene: -
CDR3aa: CASSSGGSGIQETQYF
CDR3nt: TGCGCCAGCAGTTCGGGCGGATCGGGGATTCAAGAGACCCAGTACTTC